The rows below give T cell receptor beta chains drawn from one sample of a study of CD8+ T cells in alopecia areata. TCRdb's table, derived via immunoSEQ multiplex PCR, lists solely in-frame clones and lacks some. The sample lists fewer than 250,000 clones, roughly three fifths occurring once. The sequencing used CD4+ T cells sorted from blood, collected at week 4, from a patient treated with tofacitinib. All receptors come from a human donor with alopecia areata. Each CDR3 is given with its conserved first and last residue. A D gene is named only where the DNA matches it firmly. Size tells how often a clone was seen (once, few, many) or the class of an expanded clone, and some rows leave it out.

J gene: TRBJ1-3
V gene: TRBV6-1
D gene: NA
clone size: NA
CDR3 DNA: TGTGCCAGCAGCACCCATCCAAAAGACACCATATATTTT
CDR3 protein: CASSTHPKDTIYF

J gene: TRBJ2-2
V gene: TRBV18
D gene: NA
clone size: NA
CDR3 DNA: TGTGCCAGCTCACAACCGAACACCGGGGAGCTGTTTTTT
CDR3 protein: CASSQPNTGELFF

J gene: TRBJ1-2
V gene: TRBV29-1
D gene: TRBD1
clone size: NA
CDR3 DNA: TGCAGCGTTAATGGACAGGGCAGTAAAAACTATGGCTACACCTTC
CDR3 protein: CSVNGQGSKNYGYTF

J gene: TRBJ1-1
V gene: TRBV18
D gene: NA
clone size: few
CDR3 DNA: TGTGCCAGCTCCGCGGGGTTGAACACTGAAGCTTTCTTT
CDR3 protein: CASSAGLNTEAFF

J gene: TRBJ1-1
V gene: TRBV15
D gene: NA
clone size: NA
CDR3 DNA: TGTGCCACCAGCAGAGATATTTCGGTGAACACTGAAGCTTTCTTT
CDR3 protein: CATSRDISVNTEAFF

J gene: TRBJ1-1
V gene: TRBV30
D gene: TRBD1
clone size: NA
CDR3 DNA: TGTGCCTGGAGTTCGGACAGGGGCACTGAAGCTTTCTTT
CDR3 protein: CAWSSDRGTEAFF

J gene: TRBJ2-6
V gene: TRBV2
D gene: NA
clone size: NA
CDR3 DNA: TGTGCCAGCAATCGGGCTGGGGCCAACGTCCTGACTTTC
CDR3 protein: CASNRAGANVLTF

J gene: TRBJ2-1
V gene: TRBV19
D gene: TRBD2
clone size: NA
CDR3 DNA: TGTGCCAGTAGGCGGGGACCCCGGGGTAGCGGGGACAATGAGCAGTTCTTC
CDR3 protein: CASRRGPRGSGDNEQFF

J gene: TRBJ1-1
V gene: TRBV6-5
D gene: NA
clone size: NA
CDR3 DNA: TGTGCCAGCCTACGCGTCGCGGGCACTGAAGCTTTCTTT
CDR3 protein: CASLRVAGTEAFF

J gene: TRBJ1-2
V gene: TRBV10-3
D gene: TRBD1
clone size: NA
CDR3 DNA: TGTGCCATCAGTGGGGGACAGGAGACCTATGGCTACACCTTC
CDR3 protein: CAISGGQETYGYTF

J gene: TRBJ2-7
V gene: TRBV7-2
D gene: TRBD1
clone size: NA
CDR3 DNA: TGTGCCAGCAGCTTAGAACAGGGGGCCTACGAGCAGTACTTC
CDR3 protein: CASSLEQGAYEQYF

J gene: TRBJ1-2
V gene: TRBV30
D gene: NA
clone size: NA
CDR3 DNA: TGTGCCTGGAGTCCGGGGGGCCCAAAAGGAGGGACCTTC
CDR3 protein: CAWSPGGPKGGTF

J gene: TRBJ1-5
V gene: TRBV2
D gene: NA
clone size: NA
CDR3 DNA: TGTGCCAGCAGTGTGTCGAATCATCAGCCCCAGCATTTT
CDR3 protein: CASSVSNHQPQHF

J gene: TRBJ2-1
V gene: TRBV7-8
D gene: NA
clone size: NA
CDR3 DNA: TGTGCCAGCAGCCCCGACATTGCGCAGTTCTTC
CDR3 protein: CASSPDIAQFF

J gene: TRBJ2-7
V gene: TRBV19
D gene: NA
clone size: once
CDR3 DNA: TGTGCCAGTAGTCTTCAGGGGGGGACCCCCTACGAGCAGTACTTC
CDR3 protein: CASSLQGGTPYEQYF

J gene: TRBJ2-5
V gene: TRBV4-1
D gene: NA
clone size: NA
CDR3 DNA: TGCGCCAGCAGCCAAGATCTGAGGGCCCAGTACTTC
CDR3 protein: CASSQDLRAQYF

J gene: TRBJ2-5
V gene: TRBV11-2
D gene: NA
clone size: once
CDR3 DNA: TGTGCCAGCAGCTTGGGGACAAGCCAAGAGACCCAGTACTTC
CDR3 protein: CASSLGTSQETQYF

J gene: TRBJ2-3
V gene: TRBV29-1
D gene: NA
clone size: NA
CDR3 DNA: TGCAGCGTTCAGGAAATGGGGGGTAGCACAGATACGCAGTATTTT
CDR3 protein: CSVQEMGGSTDTQYF

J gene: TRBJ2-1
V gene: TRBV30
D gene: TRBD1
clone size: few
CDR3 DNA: TGTGCCTGGGGGGACAGGCGCAATGAGCAGTTCTTC
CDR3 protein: CAWGDRRNEQFF

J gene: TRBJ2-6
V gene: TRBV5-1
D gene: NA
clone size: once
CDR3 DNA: TGCGCCAGCAGCTTTCGGACAGTGGCCCTCTCTGGGGCCAACGTCCTGACTTTC
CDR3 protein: CASSFRTVALSGANVLTF

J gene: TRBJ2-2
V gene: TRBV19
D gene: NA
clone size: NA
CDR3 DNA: TGTGCCAGTAGACTATTGGGGCCCACCGGGGAGCTGTTTTTT
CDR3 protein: CASRLLGPTGELFF

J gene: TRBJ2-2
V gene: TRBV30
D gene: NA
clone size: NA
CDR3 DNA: TGTGCCTGGAGTCTCCGGGCCTACCTGTGGACCGGGGAGCTGTTTTTT
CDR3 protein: CAWSLRAYLWTGELFF

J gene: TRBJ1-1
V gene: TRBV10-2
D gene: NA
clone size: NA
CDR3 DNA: TGCGCCAGCAGTGAAGAGGGATTTTGGACTGAAGCTTTCTTT
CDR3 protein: CASSEEGFWTEAFF

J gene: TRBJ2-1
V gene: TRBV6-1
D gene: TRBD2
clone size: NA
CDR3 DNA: TGTGCCAGCCGTAGCGGGAGGGCCGGCAATGAGCAGTTCTTC
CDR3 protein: CASRSGRAGNEQFF

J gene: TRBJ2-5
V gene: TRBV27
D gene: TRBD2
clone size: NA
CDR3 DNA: TGTGCCAGCAGCCGCTGGGGGGGTTTGGAGACCCAGTACTTC
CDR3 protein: CASSRWGGLETQYF

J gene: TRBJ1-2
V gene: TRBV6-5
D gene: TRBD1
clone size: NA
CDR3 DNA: TGTGCCAGCAGTTACTCGGGACAGGCATATGGCTACACCTTC
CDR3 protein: CASSYSGQAYGYTF

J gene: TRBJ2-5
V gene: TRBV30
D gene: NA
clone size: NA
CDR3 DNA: TGTGCCTGGGGAGGGAGGGAGACCCAGTACTTC
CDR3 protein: CAWGGRETQYF

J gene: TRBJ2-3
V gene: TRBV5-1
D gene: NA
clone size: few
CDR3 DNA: TGCGCCAGCAGTTCCGTGGGGGACCTCACAGATACGCAGTATTTT
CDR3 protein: CASSSVGDLTDTQYF

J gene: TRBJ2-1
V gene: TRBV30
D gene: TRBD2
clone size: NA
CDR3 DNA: TGTGCCTGGAGTAACGGGGCTAGCGGGAGGGGTAATGAGCAGTTCTTC
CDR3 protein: CAWSNGASGRGNEQFF

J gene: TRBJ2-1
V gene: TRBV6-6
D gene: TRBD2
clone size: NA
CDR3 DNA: TGTGCCAGCAAACGGTTTTCTAGCGGATCCTACAATGAGCAGTTCTTC
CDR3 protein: CASKRFSSGSYNEQFF